This note documents a single TCR beta chain sequence. Its antigen remains unidentified. The CDR3 has 12 amino acids. Trimming cost V 9 bases and J 2 bases; bases outside gene matches: 1. Per germline, CDR1 LNHNV and CDR2 YYDKDF (reference sequence). This entry is derived from a study of T cell responses to AZD1222 COVID-19 vaccine. General study points: Recipients of AZD1222 seropositive at baseline numbered only 5 or 6.

Sequencing used immunoSEQ multiplex PCR; TCRdb keeps in-frame clones, though not all of them. The sample records 100,000 to 120,000 clones, about 95% being singletons. The receptor comes from an adult who received the AZD1222 COVID-19 vaccine. This material consisted of peripheral blood, taken 28 days after the second AZD1222 dose. This rearrangement joins TRBV15 to TRBJ1-2, with TRBD1 matching 9 bases. CDR3 bases: TGTGCCACGGGACAGGGAAACTATGGCTACACCTTC. It encodes CATGQGNYGYTF. Drawing the rest from reference TRBV15 and TRBJ1-2, the complete variable domain is DAMVIQNPRYQVTQFGKPVTLSCSQTLNHNVMYWYQQKSSQAPKLLFHYYDKDFNNEADTPDNFQSRRPNTSFCFLDIRSPGLGDTAMYLCATGQGNYGYTFGSGTRLTVV.